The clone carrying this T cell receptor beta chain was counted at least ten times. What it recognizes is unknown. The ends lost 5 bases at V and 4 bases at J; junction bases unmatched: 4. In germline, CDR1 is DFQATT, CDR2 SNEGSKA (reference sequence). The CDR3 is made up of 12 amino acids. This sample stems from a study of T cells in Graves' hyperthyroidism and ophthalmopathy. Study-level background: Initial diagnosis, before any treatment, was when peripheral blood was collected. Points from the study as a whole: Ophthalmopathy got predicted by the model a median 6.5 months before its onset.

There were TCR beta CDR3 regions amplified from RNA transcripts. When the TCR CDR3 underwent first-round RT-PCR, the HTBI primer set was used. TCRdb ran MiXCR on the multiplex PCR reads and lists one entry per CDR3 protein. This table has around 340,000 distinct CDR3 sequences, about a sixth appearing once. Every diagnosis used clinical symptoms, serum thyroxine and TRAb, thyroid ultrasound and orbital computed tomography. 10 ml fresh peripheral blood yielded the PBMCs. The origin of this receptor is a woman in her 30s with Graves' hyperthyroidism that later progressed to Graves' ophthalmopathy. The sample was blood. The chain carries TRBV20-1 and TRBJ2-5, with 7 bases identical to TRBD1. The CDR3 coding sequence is TGCAGTGCTGGTACAGGGGCAGAGACCCAGTACTTC. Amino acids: CSAGTGAETQYF.